This section outlines one TCR beta chain sequence together with its context. These data originate in a study of blood T cell repertoires in COVID-19. Study in general: COVID-19 samples collected from the United States, Italy and Spain covered acute and convalescent phases.

Participants' reported clinical history set cohort assignment. In germline, CDR1 is LGHNA, CDR2 YSLEER. The J segment lost 2 bases and the V segment lost 4 bases, leaving 7 bases of the junction unmatched. The CDR3 spans 15 residues. This table comes from immunoSEQ multiplex PCR, and its TCRdb copy is limited to in-frame clones, with some not included. The table has roughly 520,000 clones, approximately 90% seen once. The receptor comes from a woman aged 40 to 50 who had recovered from COVID-19. The V gene is TRBV4-3, the J gene TRBJ2-5; 7 bases map to TRBD1. Sequenced sample: PBMCs or T cells enriched from blood (not recorded which). CDR3 sequence: CASSPTGTDQETQYF. The DNA for the CDR3 is TGCGCCAGCAGCCCAACGGGGACAGATCAAGAGACCCAGTACTTC.